Following are 32 T cell receptor beta chains from one sample sequenced in a study of early T cells in non-severe SARS-CoV-2 infection. TCRdb reanalysed the 5' RACE reads using MiXCR and keeps one entry per CDR3 protein. Here the sample spans about 61,000 distinct CDR3 sequences, 8% to 10% being singletons. The sequencing input was whole blood. The source is an adult who was a healthcare worker with PCR-confirmed SARS-CoV-2 infection or an uninfected control (not recorded which).

This chain's CDR3 is CASSLSDPRSTGELFF. CDR3 in DNA: TGTGCCAGCAGTCTTAGCGACCCCAGGAGCACCGGGGAGCTGTTTTTT. The chain combines TRBV6-6 with TRBJ2-2; tentatively, D is TRBD2 (5 bases). Germline assignment: CDR1 MNHNY and CDR2 SVGAGI (reference sequence). V was cut by 5 bases and J by 4 bases, with 17 bases left in between. This CDR3 is built from 16 residues.

This clonotype was seen just once. The chain has TRBV6-1 and TRBJ1-2; a weak D match, TRBD1 (6 bases). This CDR3 spans 11 amino acids. Germline CDR1 reads MNHNS; CDR2 reads SASEGT. V dropped 9 bases and J dropped 7 bases, with 12 bases sitting between them. CDR3 sequence (DNA): TGTGCCAGTCCAGGGGTTCTTGGCTACACCTTC. This codes for CASPGVLGYTF.

The chain combines TRBV18 with TRBJ1-5, with no clear D. The V and J ends lost 4 bases and 5 bases respectively, with 9 bases between them. This CDR3 has 13 residues. Germline values: CDR1 KGHSH, CDR2 LQKENI. The CDR3 loop reads CASSRDGDQPQHF. As DNA, the CDR3 is TGTGCCAGCTCACGTGATGGCGATCAGCCCCAGCATTTT.

The table lists this clonotype with many counts. This chain links TRBV2 with TRBJ2-7; 15 nucleotides agree with TRBD2. Trimming removed 3 bases from V and 7 bases from J; junction bases left unmatched: 7. The CDR3 has 16 residues. Germline assignment: CDR1 SNHLY and CDR2 FYNNEI. CDR3 loop: CASSDPGLAGGKEQYV. Here the CDR3 DNA reads TGTGCCAGCAGTGACCCCGGACTAGCGGGGGGGAAAGAGCAGTACGTC.

This clonotype showed up many times. The chain has TRBV13 and TRBJ1-2, with D unclear. CDR1 is PRHDT and CDR2 is FYEKMQ in the germline V gene (reference sequence). V lost 1 base to trimming and J lost 3 bases, with 15 bases between them. The CDR3 extends over 16 amino acids. Here the CDR3 DNA reads TGTGCCAGCAGCTTAGAGGCGTCCAAGGCCCACTATGGCTACACCTTC. Its protein is CASSLEASKAHYGYTF.

The chain uses TRBV7-9 and TRBJ2-3; TRBD2 agrees at 8 bases. The CDR3 totals 16 residues. Germline V lookup: CDR1 SEHNR, CDR2 FQNEAQ (reference sequence). J lost 0 bases, V lost 6 bases, and 8 bases had no gene match. CDR3 region: CASRDSGKTSTDTQYF. CDR3 coding DNA: TGTGCCAGCAGAGATAGCGGGAAAACTAGCACAGATACGCAGTATTTT.

This clonotype was counted only a few times. The V call is TRBV20-1, the J call TRBJ2-1; the match to TRBD2 covers 12 bases. Germline-derived CDR1 and CDR2 are DFQATT and SNEGSKA (reference sequence). J was trimmed by 5 bases and V by 3 bases; bases with no gene match: 17. This CDR3 region has 19 residues. The CDR3 DNA follows: TGCAGTGCTAGTACGACTAGCGGGGGTGCGAGTAAATACAACAATGAGCAGTTCTTC. Protein: CSASTTSGGASKYNNEQFF.

This chain connects TRBV7-2 to TRBJ1-4; D gene uncertain. Germline-derived CDR1 and CDR2 are SGHTA and FQGNSA. CDR3 length equals 13 residues. Trimming took 2 bases from V and 7 from J, leaving 8 bases between them. CDR3 region: CASSLYRTEKLFF. CDR3 DNA: TGTGCCAGCAGCTTATACAGAACTGAAAAACTGTTTTTT.

There are many counts of this clonotype. The chain is built from TRBV3-1 and TRBJ2-2, with 8 bases aligning to TRBD1. Per germline, CDR1 LGHDT and CDR2 YNNKEL (reference sequence). V lost 5 bases, J lost 6 bases, and 5 bases stayed unmatched. CDR3 length: 14 amino acids. CDR3 amino acids: CASSTRTGPGELFF. CDR3 in DNA: TGTGCCAGCAGCACGCGGACAGGGCCCGGGGAGCTGTTTTTT. Using reference TRBV3-1 and TRBJ2-2 for the parts outside the CDR3, the full variable domain is DTAVSQTPKYLVTQMGNDKSIKCEQNLGHDTMYWYKQDSKKFLKIMFSYNNKELIINETVPNRFSPKSPDKAHLNLHINSLELGDSAVYFCASSTRTGPGELFFGEGSRLTVL.

Concerning this clonotype: A read error may produce the germline difference seen at one junction end. V usage is TRBV30 and J usage is TRBJ1-3; unclear D gene. Per germline, CDR1 GTSNPN and CDR2 SVGIG (reference sequence). The CDR3 spans 17 residues. CDR3 bases: TGTGCCTGGAAAAAAGGCGGAGGCAGTAGCTCTGAAAACACCATATATTTT. The encoded protein is CAWKKGGGSSSENTIYF.

This clonotype has at least ten counts. V gene TRBV20-1 combines with J gene TRBJ2-3; 14 nucleotides match TRBD2. There are 17 residues in the CDR3. V lost 0 bases, J lost 4 bases, and 6 bases stayed unmatched. Germline CDR1 and CDR2: DFQATT and SNEGSKA (reference sequence). CDR3 sequence (DNA): TGCAGTGCTAGAGATCCGGGACTAGCGGGGGCCCCAGATACGCAGTATTTT. Amino acid sequence: CSARDPGLAGAPDTQYF.

This clonotype was detected ten times or more. This chain joins TRBV5-4 and TRBJ2-3; D tentatively fits TRBD1 or TRBD2 (5 bases each). Germline V gene data show CDR1 as SGHNT and CDR2 as YYREEE (reference sequence). V gave up 4 bases and J gave up 4 bases, with 25 bases separating them. The CDR3 is 18 amino acids. The CDR3 nucleotides read TGTGCCAGCAGCAGGGGACCCAGGCTGGTGAAGGTGTCAGATACGCAGTATTTT. It is translated as CASSRGPRLVKVSDTQYF.

This clonotype was picked up a small number of times. The rearrangement links TRBV6-6 to TRBJ2-3, with 9 bases identical to TRBD2. Trimming took 0 bases from V and 0 from J; bases not matched to a gene: 4. The germline CDR1 and CDR2 sequences are MNHNY and SVGAGI (reference sequence). CDR3 length: 17 amino acids. The CDR3 nucleotides are TGTGCCAGCAGTTACTCAGGGCGGGGGGGGAGCACAGATACGCAGTATTTT. This codes for CASSYSGRGGSTDTQYF.

This clonotype was detected only a few times. This sequence joins TRBV6-1 and TRBJ2-5; D unclear. The germline V and J ends were trimmed by 6 bases and 1 base, with 9 bases remaining between them. This CDR3 has 13 residues. CDR1 and CDR2 (germline): MNHNS, SASEGT. The CDR3 nucleotides are TGTGCCAGCAGGACCTGGAGCCAAGAGACCCAGTACTTC. Translating it yields CASRTWSQETQYF.

This clonotype has more than one count but fewer than ten. The chain carries TRBV5-1 and TRBJ1-1; no reliable D call. Between the trimmed V and J ends, which lost 0 bases and 4 bases, there was a span of 7 bases. Germline lookup yields CDR1 SGHRS and CDR2 YFSETQ. There are 13 residues in the CDR3. CDR3 DNA: TGCGCCAGCAGCTTGGGGGAGCCCACTGAAGCTTTCTTT. Translating gives CASSLGEPTEAFF.

This clonotype was counted ten times or more. This chain connects TRBV20-1 to TRBJ2-3; D could derive from TRBD1 or TRBD2 (5 bases each). Deletions cut 3 bases from V and 0 bases from J, with 16 bases between. This CDR3 contains 16 residues. Germline values: CDR1 DFQATT, CDR2 SNEGSKA (reference sequence). The CDR3 bases are TGCAGTGCTAGGGGTTTGGAGCGGACAAGCACAGATACGCAGTATTTT. It translates to CSARGLERTSTDTQYF.

The chain recombines TRBV12-3 or TRBV12-4 with TRBJ2-1; 10 bases agree with TRBD1. The CDR3 has 14 residues. The V and J ends lost 6 bases and 8 bases, in that order; junction bases with no gene match: 7. The DNA for the CDR3 is TGTGCCAGCAGGGGACAGGGGCCGCCCTATGAGCAGTTCTTC. Encoded protein: CASRGQGPPYEQFF.

This CDR3 reads CASSPAGGIEAFF. The CDR3 nucleotides are TGTGCCAGCAGCCCGGCAGGGGGAATTGAAGCTTTCTTT. The chain couples TRBV3-1 to TRBJ1-1; 7 nucleotides match TRBD1. The CDR3 is made up of 13 amino acids. In germline, CDR1 is LGHDT, CDR2 YNNKEL (reference sequence). The trim removed 4 bases at V and 7 bases at J, leaving 6 bases unmatched.

At least ten counts were recorded for this clonotype. This chain joins TRBV3-1 and TRBJ1-2; 11 bases agree with TRBD1. With 4 bases clipped from V and 6 bases from J, the junction kept 7 bases outside the gene matches. CDR1 is LGHDT and CDR2 is YNNKEL in the germline V gene (reference sequence). The CDR3 runs 15 residues. The CDR3 nucleotides are TGTGCCAGCAGCCTACTAGGGACAGGGGGGCATGGCTACACCTTC. Translation gives CASSLLGTGGHGYTF.

This clonotype was seen ten or more times. V is TRBV29-1 and J is TRBJ2-5; TRBD2 agrees at 8 bases. Trimming cost V 7 bases and J 7 bases; bases outside gene matches: 14. Per the germline V gene, CDR1 is SQVTM and CDR2 is ANQGSEA. The CDR3 contains 14 residues. The CDR3 region is CSAPFSGRGGTQYF. In DNA form, the CDR3 reads TGCAGCGCTCCGTTCAGCGGGAGAGGTGGGACCCAGTACTTC.

The chain has TRBV3-2 and TRBJ2-1. TRBV3-2 is termed a pseudogene. The CDR3 length is 13 residues. Here the CDR3 reads CASSQDPVGEQFF. The CDR3 nucleotides are TGTGCCAGCAGCCAAGATCCTGTGGGGGAGCAGTTCTTC.

The DNA of the CDR3 is TGTGCCAGCAGGGGGGAACAGGGGTTCAACAATGAGCAGTTCTTC. This gives the protein CASRGEQGFNNEQFF. This chain links TRBV2 with TRBJ2-1, with 7 bases that match TRBD1. CDR1 SNHLY and CDR2 FYNNEI come from the germline V gene. With 6 bases clipped from V and 5 bases from J, the junction kept 10 bases outside the gene matches. The CDR3 contains 15 residues. The entire variable domain, with the rest obtained from reference TRBV2 and TRBJ2-1, is as follows: EPEVTQTPSHQVTQMGQEVILRCVPISNHLYFYWYRQILGQKVEFLVSFYNNEISEKSEIFDDQFSVERPDGSNFTLKIRSTKLEDSAMYFCASRGEQGFNNEQFFGPGTRLTVL.

There are many counts of this clonotype. V and J are TRBV12-3 or TRBV12-4 and TRBJ1-1; possible D gene TRBD1, 6 bases. V shed 3 bases and J shed 5 bases, with 16 bases lying between them. This CDR3 has 15 residues. CDR3 bases: TGTGCCAGCAGTTTGGGCCCGGGGGCAGGAACTGAAGCTTTCTTT. It encodes CASSLGPGAGTEAFF.

This clonotype turned up a few times. The chain recombines TRBV2 with TRBJ1-3; D unclear. This CDR3 is built from 14 residues. Germline V gene lookup returns CDR1 SNHLY and CDR2 FYNNEI. V was clipped by 4 bases and J by 2 bases, with 9 bases between them. CDR3 bases: TGTGCCAGCAGTGCGGTTTCCACTGGAAACACCATATATTTT. As protein: CASSAVSTGNTIYF.

This chain links TRBV25-1 with TRBJ1-1; D is perhaps TRBD1 (5 bases). Trimming stripped 8 bases from V and 11 bases from J, with 15 bases between. Germline-derived CDR1 and CDR2 are MGHDK and SYGVNS. CDR3 length: 11 amino acids. The CDR3 loop is CASRRAIEAFF. The CDR3, as DNA: TGTGCCAGCCGCAGGGCGATAGAGGCTTTCTTT.

There are a few counts of this clonotype. The chain has TRBV5-4 and TRBJ2-6, with D maybe TRBD2 (5 bases). Trimming removed 4 bases from V and 0 bases from J, with 23 bases in between. The CDR3 spans 20 residues. Germline values: CDR1 SGHNT, CDR2 YYREEE (reference sequence). This chain's CDR3 is CASSPLIKRQTNSGANVLTF. The DNA for the CDR3 is TGTGCCAGCAGCCCGCTTATTAAGCGGCAGACAAACTCTGGGGCCAACGTCCTGACTTTC.

This clonotype was detected only a few times. The CDR3 sequence is CAWTPLDTQYF. The DNA for the CDR3 is TGTGCCTGGACCCCCTTGGATACGCAGTATTTT. The genes are TRBV30 and TRBJ2-3; the D is unclear. The CDR3 covers 11 residues. Between the trimmed V and J ends, which lost 4 bases and 6 bases, there was a span of 8 bases. Germline CDR1 reads GTSNPN; CDR2 reads SVGIG (reference sequence).

This clonotype appeared once. A read error may be the cause here, since a much bigger clone is one base away. This chain connects TRBV27 to TRBJ2-1; 7 bases are shared with TRBD1. The V gene's germline CDR1 is MNHEY and CDR2 SMNVEV (reference sequence). Germline trimming cut 2 bases from V and 2 bases from J; bases unmatched to any gene: 0. This CDR3 comprises 14 residues. This CDR3 is CASSLQGAYNEQFF. The CDR3 nucleotides read TGTGCCAGCAGTTTACAGGGGGCCTACAATGAGCAGTTCTTC.

This clonotype was detected many times. This chain uses TRBV7-2 with TRBJ1-2; D might be TRBD1 (5 bases). This CDR3 has 14 residues. Trimming shortened V by 1 base and J by 5 bases, and 11 bases separated the two germline ends. From germline, CDR1 is SGHTA and CDR2 FQGNSA. The CDR3 DNA reads TGTGCCAGCAGCTTAGGAACGGCAGGGTATGGCTACACCTTC. This codes for CASSLGTAGYGYTF.

This clonotype came up a few times. The chain joins TRBV6-1 to TRBJ2-2; perhaps D is TRBD1 or TRBD2 (5 bases each). Germline CDR1 is MNHNS and CDR2 is SASEGT. The V and J ends lost 10 bases and 6 bases respectively, with 18 bases between them. The CDR3 is 14 amino acids. In DNA form, the CDR3 reads TGTGCCACCTCCACGAGGCAGGGAGCCGGGGAGCTGTTTTTT. Translation gives CATSTRQGAGELFF.

The table lists this clonotype with many counts. V gene TRBV3-1 combines with J gene TRBJ2-1; 7 bases are a match to TRBD2. CDR3 length: 16 amino acids. The trim removed 3 bases at V and 6 bases at J, leaving 11 bases unmatched. Germline V lookup: CDR1 LGHDT, CDR2 YNNKEL (reference sequence). The CDR3 region is CASSHHTSETCNEQFF. CDR3 coding DNA: TGTGCCAGCAGCCATCATACTAGCGAGACCTGCAATGAGCAGTTCTTC.

This clonotype was counted only a few times. The V and J genes are TRBV7-2 and TRBJ2-5, with D unclear. Germline CDR1 is SGHTA and CDR2 is FQGNSA. V gave up 3 bases and J gave up 5 bases, with 10 bases separating them. The CDR3 consists of 13 residues. The CDR3 is CASSFGRTETQYF. The DNA for the CDR3 is TGTGCCAGCAGCTTTGGACGGACGGAGACCCAGTACTTC. The whole variable domain, filled in from reference TRBV7-2 and TRBJ2-5, reads GAGVSQSPSNKVTEKGKDVELRCDPISGHTALYWYRQSLGQGLEFLIYFQGNSAPDKSGLPSDRFSAERTGGSVSTLTIQRTQQEDSAVYLCASSFGRTETQYFGPGTRLLVL.